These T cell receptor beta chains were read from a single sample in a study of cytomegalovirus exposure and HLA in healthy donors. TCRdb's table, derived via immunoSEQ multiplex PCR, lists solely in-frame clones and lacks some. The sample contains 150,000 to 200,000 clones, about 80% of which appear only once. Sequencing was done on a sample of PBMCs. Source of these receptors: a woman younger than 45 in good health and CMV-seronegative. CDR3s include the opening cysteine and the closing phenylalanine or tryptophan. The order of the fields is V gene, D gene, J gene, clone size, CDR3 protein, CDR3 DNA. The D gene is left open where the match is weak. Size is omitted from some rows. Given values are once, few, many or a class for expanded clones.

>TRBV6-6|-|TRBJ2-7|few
CASRETDLYEQYF
TGTGCCAGCAGAGAGACAGACCTCTACGAGCAGTACTTC
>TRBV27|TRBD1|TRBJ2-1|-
CASSLPGQGSNEQFF
TGTGCCAGCAGTTTGCCGGGACAGGGGTCCAATGAGCAGTTCTTC
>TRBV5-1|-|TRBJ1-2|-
CASSLASADYGYTF
TGCGCCAGCAGCTTGGCCTCGGCGGACTATGGCTACACCTTC
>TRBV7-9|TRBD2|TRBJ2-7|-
CASSLTSGSDEQYF
TGTGCCAGCAGCTTAACGAGCGGGAGCGACGAGCAGTACTTC
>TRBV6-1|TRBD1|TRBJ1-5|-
CATFFQDRAYQPQHF
TGTGCCACCTTCTTCCAGGACAGGGCTTATCAGCCCCAGCATTTT
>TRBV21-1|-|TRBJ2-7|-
CASSKEEGGGASYEQYF
TGTGCCAGCAGCAAAGAGGAAGGTGGGGGCGCCTCCTACGAGCAGTACTTC
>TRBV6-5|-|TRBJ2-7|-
CATGQTYYEQYF
TGTGCCACAGGACAGACTTACTACGAGCAGTACTTC
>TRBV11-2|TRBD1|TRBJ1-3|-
CASSGTGGENTIYF
TGTGCCAGCAGCGGGACAGGGGGCGAAAACACCATATATTTT
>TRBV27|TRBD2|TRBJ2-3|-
CASSSLPAGALTDTQYF
TGTGCCAGCAGTTCACTCCCAGCGGGAGCCCTCACAGATACGCAGTATTTT
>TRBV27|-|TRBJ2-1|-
CASRFAGAGYNEQFF
TGTGCCAGCAGATTCGCTGGGGCAGGTTACAATGAGCAGTTCTTC
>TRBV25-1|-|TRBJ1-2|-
CASSSPTTDSLYGYTF
TGTGCCAGCAGTTCACCAACCACGGACAGCCTCTATGGCTACACCTTC
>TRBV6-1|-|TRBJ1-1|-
CASRDPQGWYTEAFF
TGTGCCAGCAGGGACCCACAGGGCTGGTACACTGAAGCTTTCTTT
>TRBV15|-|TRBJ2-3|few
CATSRPQVGTDTQYF
TGTGCCACCAGCAGGCCCCAAGTAGGCACAGATACGCAGTATTTT
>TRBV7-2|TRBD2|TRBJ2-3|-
CASSLETSGGAATQYF
TGTGCCAGCAGCTTAGAGACTAGCGGGGGGGCAGCTACGCAGTATTTT
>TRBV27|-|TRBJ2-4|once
CASSLEEGGTKNIQYF
TGTGCCAGCAGTTTAGAGGAGGGCGGGACCAAAAACATTCAGTACTTC
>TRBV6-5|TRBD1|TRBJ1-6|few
CASSQTGENSPLHF
TGTGCCAGCAGCCAGACAGGGGAAAATTCACCCCTCCACTTT
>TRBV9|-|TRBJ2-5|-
CASGAASPETQYF
TGTGCCAGCGGAGCGGCTAGCCCAGAGACCCAGTACTTC
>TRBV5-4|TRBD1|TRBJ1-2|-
CASSLAGGGASGYTF
TGTGCCAGCAGCTTGGCGGGAGGGGGCGCGAGTGGCTACACCTTC
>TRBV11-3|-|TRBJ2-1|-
CASSAGQDSYNEQFF
TGTGCCAGCAGTGCCGGTCAGGACTCCTACAATGAGCAGTTCTTC
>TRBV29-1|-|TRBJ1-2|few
CSVGEGSYGYTF
TGCAGCGTTGGGGAGGGGTCCTATGGCTACACCTTC
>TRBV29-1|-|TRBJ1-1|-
CSVVGQQNTEAFF
TGCAGCGTTGTGGGGCAGCAGAACACTGAAGCTTTCTTT
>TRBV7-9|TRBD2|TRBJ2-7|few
CSSVFGGGGAQGEQYF
TGTTCCAGCGTGTTTGGCGGCGGGGGGGCTCAAGGAGAGCAGTACTTC
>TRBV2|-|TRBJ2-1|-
CASRLLSNEQFF
TGTGCCAGCAGACTCTTGAGTAATGAGCAGTTCTTC
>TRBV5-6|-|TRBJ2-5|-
CASSSGHNQETQYF
TGTGCCAGCAGCTCCGGACATAACCAAGAGACCCAGTACTTC
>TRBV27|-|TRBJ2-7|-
CASSLWGSSYEQYF
TGTGCCAGCAGTTTATGGGGCAGTTCCTACGAGCAGTACTTC
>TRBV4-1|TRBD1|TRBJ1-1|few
CASSLGQVAFF
TGCGCCAGCAGCCTCGGACAGGTAGCTTTCTTT
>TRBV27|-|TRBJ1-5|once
CASSFLVNAGNQPQHF
TGTGCCAGCAGTTTTCTTGTTAATGCGGGCAATCAGCCCCAGCATTTT
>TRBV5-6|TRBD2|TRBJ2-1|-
CASSLQFLAGAYNEQFF
TGTGCCAGCAGCTTGCAATTCTTAGCGGGGGCCTACAATGAGCAGTTCTTC
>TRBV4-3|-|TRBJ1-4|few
CASSQDSGTIARKLFF
TGCGCCAGCAGCCAAGACTCGGGGACAATAGCCCGAAAACTGTTTTTT
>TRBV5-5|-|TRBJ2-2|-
CASSLGLDRVTGELFF
TGTGCCAGCAGCTTGGGGCTAGATCGCGTCACCGGGGAGCTGTTTTTT
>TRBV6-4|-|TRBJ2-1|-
CASRGDNNEQFF
TGTGCCAGCAGGGGGGACAACAATGAGCAGTTCTTC
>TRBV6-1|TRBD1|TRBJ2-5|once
CASNRGRRETQYF
TGTGCCAGTAACAGGGGAAGGAGGGAGACCCAGTACTTC